This T cell receptor (beta chain) originates from a study of T cells in Graves' hyperthyroidism and ophthalmopathy. Template material for amplifying TCR beta CDR3 regions consisted of RNA transcripts. Carried out on the TCR CDR3, a first-round RT-PCR used the HTBI primer set. TCRdb re-called the multiplex PCR reads through MiXCR, storing one row per CDR3 protein. The table lists a few hundred thousand distinct CDR3 sequences, about 20% of them singletons. The CDR3 covers 16 residues. The germline gives CDR1 SGHRS, CDR2 YFSETQ. As concerns this clonotype: Being one base from a much bigger clone, this may be a read error.

Stable Graves' hyperthyroidism denoted no ophthalmopathy progression over 18 months. Aged 18 to 65, the patients had hyperthyroidism that was newly diagnosed and had lasted under 2 months. This chain connects TRBV5-1 to TRBJ2-5, with D possibly being TRBD1 or TRBD2 (5 bases each). Sequencing was done on a sample of blood. The clonotype was recovered from a man younger than 30 with Graves' hyperthyroidism. The CDR3 DNA sequence: TGCGCCAGCAGCTTGGCCAGGGCTAGTGGGGGAGAGGCCCAGTACTTC. It codes for CASSLARASGGEAQYF.